This T cell receptor (beta chain) came from a study of regulatory T cells in long-lasting Graves disease. The wider study: For under 3 months, newly diagnosed Graves' patients had been taking antithyroid drugs. Study observations and caveats: New patients shared more than 750 public clonotypes, fewer than the roughly 2,500 shared by persistent patients. Repertoires from persistent disease leaned toward TRBV28, TRBJ1-2 and TRBJ2-5.

The V segment lost 6 bases and the J segment 0 bases; nucleotides outside the gene matches: 8. The CDR3 length is 16 residues. The germline V gene encodes CDR1 SGHAT and CDR2 FQNNGV. Construction of the TCR beta libraries employed iRepertoire HTBI primers in conjunction with Arm-PCR of CDR3 regions. TCRdb processed the multiplex PCR reads anew with MiXCR; each CDR3 protein has one entry. The sample includes a few hundred thousand distinct CDR3 sequences, around a sixth seen only once; the top ten take roughly 15%. In this sample, this clonotype turned up many times. Antigen specificity is unknown. This sample's time point: newly diagnosed GD, antithyroid drugs for less than 3 months. RNA isolated from PBMCs was used to make the TCR library. The sample also formed part of further work on T cells in Graves' hyperthyroidism and ophthalmopathy. That paper adds: The HTBI set primed first-round TCR CDR3 RT-PCR.

This clonotype originated in a woman in her thirties with Graves disease. The V call is TRBV11-2, the J call TRBJ2-1; 7 bases match TRBD1. This specimen was peripheral blood mononuclear cells (PBMCs), taken at new diagnosis, from a patient treated with antithyroid drugs. CDR3 sequence (DNA): TGTGCCAGCAGGAAGACAGGGCCTAGCTCCTACAATGAGCAGTTCTTC. This sequence encodes CASRKTGPSSYNEQFF.